Listed below are T cell receptor beta chains from one sample, sequenced in a study of graft-versus-host responses after intestinal transplantation. These TCRs are of unknown antigen specificity. This table comes from immunoSEQ multiplex PCR, and its TCRdb copy is limited to in-frame clones, with some not included. The sample shows 98,000 or so clones, about 90% of them seen only once. Sample: unstimulated CD4+ T cells sorted from spleen or lymph node cells, taken before intestinal transplant. These receptors came from a human donor who received an intestinal transplant. Both conserved end residues are part of each CDR3. A D gene is named only where the DNA matches it firmly. Clone size, where shown, is once, few, many, or a class for clones that have expanded.

d_gene	v_gene	abundance	j_gene	len	CDR3aa	CDR3nt
NA	TRBV9	NA	TRBJ2-7	14	CASSVGERAYEQYF	TGTGCCAGCAGCGTAGGAGAGAGGGCCTACGAGCAGTACTTC
NA	TRBV19	NA	TRBJ1-1	14	CASSIGVANTEAFF	TGTGCCAGTAGTATAGGGGTCGCGAACACTGAAGCTTTCTTT
NA	TRBV7-6	NA	TRBJ2-1	13	CASSLTSYNEQFF	TGTGCCAGCAGCTTGACATCCTACAATGAGCAGTTCTTC
NA	TRBV6-5	NA	TRBJ2-5	13	CASSPGLGETQYF	TGTGCCAGCAGCCCGGGGCTCGGGGAGACCCAGTACTTC
TRBD2	TRBV18	NA	TRBJ2-7	15	CASSPSGSMNYEQYF	TGTGCCAGCTCACCGAGCGGGAGTATGAATTACGAGCAGTACTTC
NA	TRBV29-1	NA	TRBJ1-1	14	CSVGREGRITEAFF	TGCAGCGTTGGCAGGGAGGGTCGGATCACTGAAGCTTTCTTT
NA	TRBV28	NA	TRBJ2-6	13	CASRYPAANVLTF	TGTGCCAGCAGATACCCGGCCGCCAACGTCCTGACTTTC
TRBD1	TRBV5-1	NA	TRBJ2-1	15	CASSFSGTGYNEQFF	TGCGCCAGCAGCTTTTCCGGGACAGGGTACAATGAGCAGTTCTTC
NA	TRBV5-1	NA	TRBJ2-7	13	CASSLEGVREQYF	TGCGCCAGCAGCTTGGAGGGAGTTAGGGAGCAGTACTTC
NA	TRBV5-1	NA	TRBJ2-7	14	CASSLGQANREQYF	TGCGCCAGCAGCTTGGGACAGGCGAACCGGGAGCAGTACTTC
NA	TRBV12-5	NA	TRBJ2-2	12	CASGPNTGELFF	TGTGCTAGTGGCCCAAACACCGGGGAGCTGTTTTTT
NA	TRBV6-1	NA	TRBJ2-7	12	CASSHGNYEQYF	TGTGCCAGCAGTCACGGCAACTACGAGCAGTACTTC
TRBD2	TRBV4-1	NA	TRBJ2-7	14	CASSQRSSGYEQYF	TGCGCCAGCAGCCAACGTTCTAGCGGCTACGAGCAGTACTTC
NA	TRBV7-9	NA	TRBJ1-2	14	CASSLDQGSYGYTF	TGTGCCAGCAGCTTAGATCAGGGTTCGTATGGCTACACCTTC
TRBD2	TRBV6-5	NA	TRBJ2-1	15	CASRLAGGTWMEQFF	TGTGCCAGCAGACTAGCGGGAGGGACTTGGATGGAGCAGTTCTTC
TRBD2	TRBV7-2	NA	TRBJ2-1	16	CASSLALSSGSNEQFF	TGTGCCAGCAGCTTAGCGCTGTCTAGCGGGAGCAATGAGCAGTTCTTC
NA	TRBV2	NA	TRBJ1-1	13	CASSDMRDTEAFF	TGTGCCAGCAGTGATATGCGGGACACTGAAGCTTTCTTT
NA	TRBV5-4	NA	TRBJ1-2	12	CASSLEYYGYTF	TGTGCCAGCAGCTTGGAGTACTATGGCTACACCTTC
NA	TRBV2	once	TRBJ1-3	15	CASSPGPPGGNTIYF	TGTGCCAGCAGTCCCGGCCCTCCGGGTGGAAACACCATATATTTT
NA	TRBV5-4	NA	TRBJ2-3	15	CASSFLQRSTDTQYF	TGTGCCAGCAGCTTCCTGCAGCGGAGCACAGATACGCAGTATTTT
NA	TRBV29-1	NA	TRBJ1-1	13	CSVVLGANTEAFF	TGCAGCGTTGTACTAGGGGCGAACACTGAAGCTTTCTTT
NA	TRBV27	NA	TRBJ2-7	17	CASGQGRGPPYSYEQYF	TGTGCCAGCGGGCAAGGGCGGGGGCCCCCCTACTCCTACGAGCAGTACTTC
NA	TRBV5-1	NA	TRBJ1-1	13	CASSRTANTEAFF	TGCGCCAGCAGCAGGACGGCGAACACTGAAGCTTTCTTT
NA	TRBV21-1	NA	TRBJ2-5	14	CASSSPSRQETQYF	TGTGCCAGCAGCAGTCCTTCTAGACAAGAGACCCAGTACTTC
NA	TRBV30	NA	TRBJ2-7	11	CAWRVAYEQYF	TGTGCCTGGAGGGTGGCCTACGAGCAGTACTTC
NA	TRBV7-9	NA	TRBJ1-1	12	CASSSGGTEAFF	TGTGCCAGCAGCTCCGGTGGCACTGAAGCTTTCTTT
TRBD2	TRBV28	once	TRBJ2-7	14	CASSLLADTYEQYF	TGTGCCAGCAGTTTACTAGCGGATACCTACGAGCAGTACTTC
NA	TRBV7-9	few	TRBJ2-7	12	CASSSIGYEQYF	TGTGCCAGCAGCTCCATCGGTTACGAGCAGTACTTC
NA	TRBV6-1	NA	TRBJ1-1	13	CASSLGLNTEAFF	TGTGCCAGCAGTTTGGGACTTAACACTGAAGCTTTCTTT
NA	TRBV11-2	few	TRBJ1-4	14	CASSLGRGSEKLFF	TGTGCCAGCAGCTTAGGCAGGGGAAGTGAAAAACTGTTTTTT
TRBD1	TRBV10-1	once	TRBJ2-5	15	CASSESGTVQETQYF	TGCGCCAGCAGTGAGTCCGGGACAGTCCAAGAGACCCAGTACTTC
NA	TRBV19	NA	TRBJ2-5	15	CASSIQVQVQETQYF	TGTGCCAGTAGTATTCAGGTACAGGTGCAAGAGACCCAGTACTTC
TRBD2	TRBV2	few	TRBJ2-7	15	CASSPTSGSRYEQYF	TGTGCCAGCAGTCCAACTAGCGGGAGTAGATACGAGCAGTACTTC
NA	TRBV6-4	NA	TRBJ1-2	13	CASAPEGGYGYTF	TGTGCCAGCGCCCCAGAGGGCGGATATGGCTACACCTTC
NA	TRBV4-1	once	TRBJ2-7	16	CASSQPWGRNSYEQYF	TGCGCCAGCAGCCAACCCTGGGGACGGAACTCCTACGAGCAGTACTTC
TRBD2	TRBV5-1	NA	TRBJ2-3	12	CASGEAGVTQYF	TGCGCCAGCGGGGAAGCGGGAGTTACGCAGTATTTT
NA	TRBV5-1	NA	TRBJ1-1	13	CASSSLSNTEAFF	TGCGCCAGCAGCTCATTGTCAAACACTGAAGCTTTCTTT
NA	TRBV14	NA	TRBJ2-3	16	CASSLNVRGGTDTQYF	TGTGCCAGCAGCCTCAATGTAAGAGGCGGAACAGATACGCAGTATTTT
TRBD1	TRBV7-9	once	TRBJ2-5	13	CASSSYRGETQYF	TGTGCCAGCAGCTCCTACAGGGGGGAGACCCAGTACTTC
NA	TRBV29-1	NA	TRBJ2-1	14	CSVEGRSSYNEQFF	TGCAGCGTTGAGGGACGGTCATCCTACAATGAGCAGTTCTTC
NA	TRBV18	NA	TRBJ2-1	16	CASSPGRGSSYNEQFF	TGTGCCAGCTCACCTGGGCGCGGAAGCTCCTACAATGAGCAGTTCTTC
TRBD1	TRBV30	NA	TRBJ2-3	15	CAWSVLGQGTDTQYF	TGTGCCTGGAGTGTACTGGGACAGGGCACAGATACGCAGTATTTT
NA	TRBV6-6	few	TRBJ2-5	12	CASSYFQETQYF	TGTGCCAGCAGTTACTTCCAAGAGACCCAGTACTTC
TRBD2	TRBV11-1	NA	TRBJ2-5	15	CASSSGTRSVETQYF	TGTGCCAGCAGCTCCGGGACTAGGAGTGTGGAGACCCAGTACTTC
NA	TRBV5-4	NA	TRBJ2-7	14	CASSLDRSSYEQYF	TGTGCCAGCAGCTTGGACCGTAGCTCCTACGAGCAGTACTTC
NA	TRBV28	NA	TRBJ2-7	12	CASSPLSYEQYF	TGTGCCAGCAGTCCCCTCTCCTACGAGCAGTACTTC
NA	TRBV5-1	NA	TRBJ1-1	16	CASSLRVSSMNTEAFF	TGCGCCAGCAGCTTGCGTGTGTCCAGCATGAACACTGAAGCTTTCTTT
NA	TRBV10-2	NA	TRBJ2-7	13	CASRTTGHYEQYF	TGCGCCAGCAGGACGACAGGCCACTACGAGCAGTACTTC
TRBD1	TRBV6-1	NA	TRBJ2-1	15	CASSATQGARNEQFF	TGTGCCAGCAGTGCGACACAGGGGGCTCGGAATGAGCAGTTCTTC
NA	TRBV28	NA	TRBJ1-1	12	CASSLYGTEAFF	TGTGCCAGCAGTTTATACGGCACTGAAGCTTTCTTT